The rows below give T cell receptor beta chains drawn from one sample of a study of T cell repertoires in cytomegalovirus infection. Using its own MiXCR run on the reads, TCRdb lists one record per CDR3 protein. The table shows fewer than 250,000 distinct CDR3 sequences, with roughly 22% occurring only once. Sequencing was done on a sample of CD8+ T cells from PBMCs. These receptors all stem from a human donor in good health (CMV status not recorded). Some clones in this sample may be carry-over from other donors' samples. CDR3s include the opening cysteine and the closing phenylalanine or tryptophan. A D gene is named only where the DNA matches it firmly.

v_call | d_call | cdr3_aa
TRBV5-1 | TRBD1 | CASSRDRTGELFF
TRBV24-1 | - | CATTQGLDTEAFF
TRBV7-6 | - | CASSFEGVAETQYF
TRBV4-1 | TRBD2 | CASSQVLLTASGQETQYF
TRBV13 | TRBD1 | CASSWTGLETQYF
TRBV10-3 | - | CAINSIGDHEQYF
TRBV19 | - | CASSILAPYNEQFF
TRBV20-1 | TRBD1 | CSAKDRGNTGELFF
TRBV20-1 | TRBD1 | CSALQWDRGYNEQFF
TRBV7-6 | - | CASSFLEQTSEAFF
TRBV12-3/TRBV12-4 | - | CASSLPSRQAALETQYF
TRBV2 | - | CASSPDFMRNTEAFF
TRBV6-4 | - | CASNLQWSSYNSPLHF
TRBV12-5 | - | CASVFRGSTMDEQFF
TRBV7-7 | - | CASSLHLRAVTSYEQYF
TRBV15 | TRBD1 | CATRDRGLEKLFF
TRBV28 | - | CASSFLENYEQYF
TRBV4-1 | - | CASSQEEDYQPQHF
TRBV10-3 | - | CAISESTQGVFEFF
TRBV19 | - | CASSPPGFDLNTEAFF
TRBV20-1 | - | CSADPVTVPYEQYF
TRBV6-6 | TRBD1 | CASSWNFRDRGREKNYGYTF